This TCR beta chain was captured by sequencing in a study of T cells in Graves' hyperthyroidism and ophthalmopathy (dated by TCRdb to between 2019 and 2020). Regarding the study in general: Peripheral blood was sampled at the time of initial diagnosis, prior to any treatment. TCR V-J signatures able to tell the groups apart were searched for in a discovery cohort of some 97 patients, of whom about 40 had Graves' ophthalmopathy and 55 to 60 had stable Graves' hyperthyroidism. Prospective prediction of ophthalmopathy was tested in an independent validation cohort consisting of 18 hyperthyroidism patients and some 15 patients who later progressed to ophthalmopathy. The 100 discovery patients were randomly divided into training and test sets at a 7:3 ratio. Thyroid tissue and blood T-cell repertoires from about six Graves' hyperthyroidism patients were also compared in the study. After blood sampling, hyperthyroidism patients were treated with methimazole at a starting dose of 30 mg daily, and ophthalmopathy patients were treated with high-dose intravenous methylprednisolone. The paper describes TCR Vbeta CDR3 sequencing of fewer than 150 peripheral blood samples, made up of under 50 ophthalmopathy patients, roughly 80 hyperthyroidism patients and about 17 progressor patients.

As regards this clonotype: No cognate antigen has been identified for it. No clone much larger than this one lies a single base away; base qualities are absent.

Ophthalmopathy patients had moderately to severely active disease, Clinical Activity Score of at least 3, NOSPECS grade of at least 4, and duration under 3 months. Exclusion was applied to patients with uncontrolled infections, other autoimmune diseases, pregnancy or lactation. Diagnoses were established on the basis of clinical symptoms, serum thyroxine and TRAb, thyroid ultrasound, and orbital computed tomography. PBMCs were isolated from 10 ml of fresh peripheral blood by Ficoll-Paque density gradient centrifugation. Total RNA was extracted using Trizol reagent, and RNA quality was assessed on an Agilent 2100 Bioanalyzer. What the study reported, not specific to this receptor: Most expanded thyroid clonotypes (frequency above 0.001) were also detected in blood, suggesting blood repertoires may reflect thyroid immune responses. Ophthalmopathy was separated from stable hyperthyroidism by a 13 V-J signature model, with around 90% sensitivity and 81% to 82% specificity obtained in cross-validation and 80%/75% obtained in testing. In validation, the model predicted progression to ophthalmopathy a median of 6.5 months before onset, with about 71% sensitivity and 72.22% specificity. No statistical method was used to set the sample size in advance, and investigators knew the group allocation.

The TCR beta CDR3 regions were amplified from RNA transcripts. A first-round RT-PCR of the TCR CDR3 used the HTBI primer set with the Qiagen OneStep RT-PCR kit. Libraries were constructed in a second round of multiplex PCR, after which size selection and purification were carried out. Sequencing of the libraries was done on an Illumina HiSeq2000 using paired-end 100 bp reads. The study's own analysis went as follows. SOAPnuke was used to process the raw data, removing reads that contained adapters or uncalled bases, had a mean Phred below 15, or lacked an exact match to the constant primer or identifier. High-quality paired reads were merged with COPE v1.2.5, and unique nucleotide sequences were defined as clonotypes. MiTCR v1.1 was used to align clonotypes to the IMGT TRBV, TRBD and TRBJ reference segments. Only V-J combinations with frequency above 0.0001, covering roughly 99% of repertoires, were analysed. The TCS score was defined as F50 (clonal expansion) divided by E x V (chaos), with BLOSUM62-based TCRdist calculated between CDR3 peptides within each V-J. Welch's t-statistics and random forest reduced 500 to 550 V-J features to under 15, which were used in a naive Bayes classifier (R e1071). The public sequencing data were trimmed at Q25 with fastp and processed into clonotypes with MiXCR by TCRdb, which kept only in-frame beta chains. Rows with a matching CDR3 protein are joined into one entry that keeps the most common DNA and genes. None of the V and J calls come from the authors' own analysis; TCRdb made them. The sample yields hundreds of thousands of distinct CDR3 sequences; just under 20% were counted once. The ten top clones hold 40% to 50% of the sample.

The TCR sequence derives from a man in his forties with Graves' ophthalmopathy. Sequenced material: blood.

The DNA sequence is TGTGCCAGCACCACGGGACAGGGGGGATCCTATAATTCACCCCTCCACTTT. It specifies CASTTGQGGSYNSPLHF. The receptor chain draws on TRBV6-2 or TRBV6-3 and TRBJ1-6; 11 middle bases align to TRBD1. The germline V gene yields MNHEY for CDR1 and SVGEGT for CDR2. Spanning cysteine to phenylalanine, the CDR3 consists of 17 amino acids. Only the CDR3 DNA stays, 51 bases, in frame from base 1. Germline trimming amounts to 7 bases on V and 1 base on J, with 6 as the count of junction bases outside the gene matches.